Listed here are 9 T cell receptor beta chains from one sample, sequenced in a study of T cell repertoires in cytomegalovirus infection. Each CDR3 protein is one row after TCRdb ran MiXCR on the reads. The sample carries approximately 500,000 distinct CDR3 sequences, 15% to 20% recorded once. Specimen: CD8+ T cells from PBMCs. These receptors all come from a human donor in good health (CMV status not recorded). Some clones in this sample may be carry-over from other donors' samples.

The rearrangement links TRBV19 to TRBJ1-1; D gene unclear. Germline V CDR1 and CDR2: LNHDA, SQIVND (reference sequence). V was shortened by 0 bases and J by 8 bases, with 10 bases between the two germline ends. The CDR3 length is 13 residues. This CDR3 is CASSIEPEVEAFF. The CDR3 nucleotides are TGTGCCAGTAGTATAGAACCGGAGGTAGAAGCTTTCTTT.

This clonotype has at least ten counts. This CDR3 is CASSSILEAFF. Here the CDR3 DNA reads TGTGCCAGCAGTTCGATTCTGGAAGCTTTCTTT. The rearrangement links TRBV28 to TRBJ1-1; no clear D gene. CDR1 and CDR2 from the germline V gene are MDHEN and SYDVKM. Trimming stripped 4 bases from V and 8 bases from J, with 8 bases between. The CDR3 covers 11 residues.

Ten or more counts support this clonotype. V and J are TRBV7-6 and TRBJ2-2, with TRBD2 identical over 9 bases. Germline-derived CDR1 and CDR2 are SGHVS and FNYEAQ. The junction had 2 bases not matched to a gene; V was cut back by 5 bases and J by 1 base. The CDR3 is made up of 15 amino acids. In nucleotides, the CDR3 is TGTGCCAGCAGCATGACTAGCGGGAACACCGGGGAGCTGTTTTTT. It is translated as CASSMTSGNTGELFF.

This clonotype was detected a few times. This rearrangement joins TRBV4-2 to TRBJ2-7; TRBD2 aligns across 9 bases. V lost 0 bases, J lost 0 bases, and 3 bases stayed unmatched. Germline lookup yields CDR1 LGHNA and CDR2 YNFKEQ. This CDR3 spans 16 amino acids. CDR3 nucleotide sequence: TGTGCCAGCAGCCAAGATAGTAGCGGGAGCTCCTACGAGCAGTACTTC. It is translated as CASSQDSSGSSYEQYF.

This clonotype was seen a few times. V and J are TRBV9 and TRBJ1-2; D is unclear. V lost 0 bases to trimming and J lost 7 bases, with 10 bases between them. Germline lookup yields CDR1 SGDLS and CDR2 YYNGEE. The CDR3 contains 13 residues. This chain's CDR3 is CASSVVTEGGYTF. CDR3 DNA: TGTGCCAGCAGCGTAGTGACCGAGGGTGGCTACACCTTC.

This clonotype was seen many times. The chain carries TRBV12-5 and TRBJ1-5, with D hard to call. Germline CDR1 LGHNT, CDR2 FRNRAP. The V end was cut by 2 bases, the J end by 0 bases, with 5 bases between. The CDR3 length is 14 residues. The CDR3 is CASGLKGSNQPQHF. The DNA of the CDR3 is TGTGCTAGTGGTTTGAAAGGTAGCAATCAGCCCCAGCATTTT.

The chain couples TRBV11-2 to TRBJ2-3; TRBD2 matches 8 bases. V was pared by 3 bases and J by 1 base, with 9 bases of the junction left unmatched. The CDR3 consists of 17 residues. Germline CDR1 reads SGHAT; CDR2 reads FQNNGV. CDR3 sequence reads: CASSFSRRREGTDTQYF. The CDR3 region has the DNA TGTGCCAGCAGCTTTAGTAGAAGGCGGGAGGGCACAGATACGCAGTATTTT.

This clonotype was recorded many times. In DNA, the CDR3 is TGTGCCAGCAGCCTCTATCGGACAGGGTCGGGCAATCAGCCCCAGCATTTT. Protein product: CASSLYRTGSGNQPQHF. The V call is TRBV7-6, the J call TRBJ1-5, with 8 bases fitting TRBD1. The CDR3 is made up of 17 amino acids. Looked up from germline, CDR1 is SGHVS and CDR2 is FNYEAQ. J lost 2 bases, V lost 5 bases, and 11 bases had no gene match.

The V call is TRBV11-2, the J call TRBJ2-7; weak D call: TRBD2 (5 bases). The ends were cut back, 0 bases at V and 0 bases at J, with 18 bases in the middle. Germline V gene lookup returns CDR1 SGHAT and CDR2 FQNNGV. CDR3 size: 18 residues. CDR3 amino acids: CASSLEAGGLGSSYEQYF. The CDR3 DNA sequence: TGTGCCAGCAGCTTAGAGGCCGGCGGGCTTGGGAGCTCCTACGAGCAGTACTTC.